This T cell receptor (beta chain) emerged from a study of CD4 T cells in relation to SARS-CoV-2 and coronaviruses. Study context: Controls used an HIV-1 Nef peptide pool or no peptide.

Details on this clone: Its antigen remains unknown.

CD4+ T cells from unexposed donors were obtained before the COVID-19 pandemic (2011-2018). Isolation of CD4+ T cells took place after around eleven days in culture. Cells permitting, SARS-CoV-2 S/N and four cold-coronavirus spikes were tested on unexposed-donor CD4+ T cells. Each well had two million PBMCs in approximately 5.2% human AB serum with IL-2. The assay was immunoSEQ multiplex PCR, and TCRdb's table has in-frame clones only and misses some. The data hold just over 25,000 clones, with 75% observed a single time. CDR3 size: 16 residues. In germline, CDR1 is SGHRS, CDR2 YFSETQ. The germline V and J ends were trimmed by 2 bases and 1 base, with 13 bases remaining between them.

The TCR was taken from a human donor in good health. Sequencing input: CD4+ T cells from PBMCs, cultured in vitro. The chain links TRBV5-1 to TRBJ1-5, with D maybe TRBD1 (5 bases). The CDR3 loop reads CASSFGASGSNQPQHF. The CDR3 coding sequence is TGCGCCAGCAGCTTTGGGGCCAGCGGGAGCAATCAGCCCCAGCATTTT. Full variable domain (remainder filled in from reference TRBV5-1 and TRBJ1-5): KAGVTQTPRYLIKTRGQQVTLSCSPISGHRSVSWYQQTPGQGLQFLFEYFSETQRNKGNFPGRFSGRQFSNSRSEMNVSTLELGDSALYLCASSFGASGSNQPQHFGDGTRLSIL.